This T cell receptor (beta chain) derives from a study of glioma-infiltrating T cells. Regarding the study as a whole: Non-neoplastic patients had below-expected tissue-blood divergence, while all gliomas exceeded expectation. Very few CDR3 sequences were shared between tissue and blood.

The CDR3 totals 14 residues. Germline CDR1 and CDR2: SGHTA and FQGNSA. The V end was cut by 2 bases, the J end by 4 bases, with 12 bases between. TCR alpha and beta CDR3 regions were amplified from RNA using iRepertoire nested multiplex PCR. One-step reverse transcription and amplification started from approximately 100-400 ng of tissue mRNA or PBMC total RNA. TCRdb called the multiplex PCR reads again in MiXCR, with one record for every CDR3 protein. This sample has under 200,000 distinct CDR3 sequences, with approximately 30% found just once. This clonotype appeared many times. Antigen unknown. This chain links TRBV7-2 with TRBJ2-7; TRBD1 or TRBD2 may be the D gene (5 bases each). This sequence was found in a human donor with low-grade glioma or glioblastoma, undergoing nonglioma brain surgery, or in good health (not recorded which). The sequencing input was glioma tissue, nonneoplastic brain tissue, or PBMCs (not recorded which). In DNA form, the CDR3 reads TGTGCCAGCAGCTTATCGGGGCCCGGATACGAGCAGTACTTC. This encodes CASSLSGPGYEQYF. Filled out from reference TRBV7-2 and TRBJ2-7, the complete variable domain reads GAGVSQSPSNKVTEKGKDVELRCDPISGHTALYWYRQSLGQGLEFLIYFQGNSAPDKSGLPSDRFSAERTGGSVSTLTIQRTQQEDSAVYLCASSLSGPGYEQYFGPGTRLTVT.